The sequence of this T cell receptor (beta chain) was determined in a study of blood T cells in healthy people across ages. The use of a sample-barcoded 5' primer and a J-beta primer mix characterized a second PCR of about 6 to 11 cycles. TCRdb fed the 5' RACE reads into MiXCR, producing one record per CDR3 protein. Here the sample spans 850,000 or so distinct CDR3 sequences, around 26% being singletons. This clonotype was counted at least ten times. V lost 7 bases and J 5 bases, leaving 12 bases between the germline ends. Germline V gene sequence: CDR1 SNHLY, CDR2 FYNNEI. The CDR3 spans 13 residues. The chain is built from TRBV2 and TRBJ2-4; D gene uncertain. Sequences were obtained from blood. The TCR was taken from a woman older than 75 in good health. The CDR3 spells CASTSTAENIQYF. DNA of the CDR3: TGTGCCAGCACCTCCACCGCAGAAAACATTCAGTACTTC.